The 13 T cell receptor beta chains given below trace back to one sample, sequenced in a study of cytomegalovirus exposure and HLA in healthy donors. A multiplex PCR was run with 60 Vbeta primers and 13 Jbeta primers. The method was immunoSEQ multiplex PCR; TCRdb's version includes in-frame clones alone and lacks a portion of them. Reported are some 53,000 clones; the ten largest clones contain 12%. The sample taken for sequencing was PBMCs. The origin of the receptors is a woman aged 60-75 years in good health and CMV-seropositive.

The chain couples TRBV6-1 to TRBJ2-7; possibly TRBD2 for D (7 bases). CDR3 length: 14 residues. The germline gives CDR1 MNHNS, CDR2 SASEGT. The V and J ends lost 10 bases and 1 base respectively, with 17 bases between them. The CDR3 nucleotides are TGTGCCACCTTCCCCGGGGGGCAGTCCTACGAGCAGTACTTC. Translating gives CATFPGGQSYEQYF.

Concerning this clone itself: Other nucleotide sequences in the sample specify the same CDR3. CDR3 nucleotide sequence: TGTGCCAGCAGCCGATCGGAGTTCAGGGGCCCCGGGGAGCTGTTTTTT. Amino acid sequence: CASSRSEFRGPGELFF. The V call is TRBV11-3, the J call TRBJ2-2, with TRBD1 as a possible D gene (6 bases). The V end lost 5 bases, the J end lost 6 bases, and 19 bases lay between the germline ends. The CDR3 contains 16 residues. Germline lookup yields CDR1 SGHNT and CDR2 YENEEA.

V is TRBV10-1 and J is TRBJ1-2; 11 nucleotides match TRBD1. The ends lost 6 bases at V and 7 bases at J; junction bases unmatched: 4. The germline gives CDR1 WNHNN, CDR2 SYGVQD (reference sequence). The CDR3 length is 13 residues. CDR3 region: CASSSGTGGGYTF. The DNA of the CDR3 is TGCGCCAGCAGCTCCGGGACAGGGGGTGGCTACACCTTC.

The rearrangement uses TRBV5-1 and TRBJ1-4; 9 nucleotides line up with TRBD1. This CDR3 region has 14 residues. Losses at the gene ends were 4 bases for V and 5 bases for J; bases not matched to a gene: 3. Germline V lookup: CDR1 SGHRS, CDR2 YFSETQ. CDR3 protein: CASSGGQGNEKLFF. DNA for the CDR3: TGCGCCAGCAGCGGGGGACAGGGCAATGAAAAACTGTTTTTT.

The chain links TRBV7-9 to TRBJ2-7, with 7 bases that match TRBD1. The CDR3 contains 14 residues. Germline CDR1 SEHNR, CDR2 FQNEAQ (reference sequence). Trimming removed 5 bases from V and 3 bases from J; junction bases left unmatched: 7. CDR3 region: CASSIGQASYEQYF. CDR3 DNA: TGTGCCAGCAGCATCGGACAGGCGAGCTACGAGCAGTACTTC.

This chain joins TRBV5-1 and TRBJ1-6, with D uncertain. Per the germline V gene, CDR1 is SGHRS and CDR2 is YFSETQ. This CDR3 is built from 14 residues. Trimming removed 1 base from V and 7 bases from J, with 9 bases in between. CDR3 protein: CASSLIEVNSPLHF. CDR3 sequence (DNA): TGCGCCAGCAGCTTGATCGAGGTCAATTCACCCCTCCACTTT.

The genes are TRBV28 and TRBJ2-1; a weak D match, TRBD1 (7 bases). The CDR3 extends over 16 amino acids. Germline V gene sequence: CDR1 MDHEN, CDR2 SYDVKM. With 8 bases removed from V and 2 bases from J, the gap between germline ends came to 19 bases. CDR3 residues: CASGYYRGGTYNEQFF. In DNA, the CDR3 is TGTGCCAGCGGATACTACAGGGGAGGCACCTACAATGAGCAGTTCTTC. Together with reference TRBV28 and TRBJ2-1, the CDR3 gives the full variable domain: DVKVTQSSRYLVKRTGEKVFLECVQDMDHENMFWYRQDPGLGLRLIYFSYDVKMKEKGDIPEGYSVSREKKERFSLILESASTNQTSMYLCASGYYRGGTYNEQFFGPGTRLTVL.

The rearrangement links TRBV9 to TRBJ2-7; D is perhaps TRBD1 (8 bases). Germline assignment: CDR1 SGDLS and CDR2 YYNGEE. V was cut by 4 bases and J by 7 bases, with 15 bases left in between. The CDR3 covers 13 residues. DNA of the CDR3: TGTGCCAGCAGCCTACAGGGGGAGGGTGAGCAGTACTTC. Translation: CASSLQGEGEQYF.

The chain recombines TRBV5-1 with TRBJ2-1; TRBD2 might be the D (5 bases). CDR1 and CDR2 (germline): SGHRS, YFSETQ. This CDR3 is built from 15 residues. V was cut by 2 bases and J by 6 bases, with 15 bases left in between. The CDR3 spells CASSFLASSPNEQFF. The DNA of the CDR3 is TGCGCCAGCAGCTTTCTAGCTAGTAGTCCCAATGAGCAGTTCTTC.

This rearrangement joins TRBV27 to TRBJ1-4; D may be TRBD1 (5 bases). Germline V gives CDR1 MNHEY, CDR2 SMNVEV (reference sequence). The CDR3 runs 15 residues. V lost 6 bases and J 5 bases, leaving 16 bases between the germline ends. The CDR3: CASSLAGRRNEKLFF. CDR3 DNA sequence: TGTGCCAGCAGCTTAGCGGGACGGCGAAATGAAAAACTGTTTTTT.

The rearrangement joins TRBV6-5 to TRBJ2-1; 9 bases line up with TRBD1. This CDR3 region has 15 residues. The V segment lost 5 bases and the J segment 7 bases; nucleotides outside the gene matches: 9. Germline V gives CDR1 MNHEY, CDR2 SVGAGI. This CDR3 reads CASSVNRGLRNEQFF. CDR3 bases: TGTGCCAGCAGTGTGAACAGGGGGCTGAGGAATGAGCAGTTCTTC.

This chain uses TRBV10-3 with TRBJ2-1, with D hard to call. CDR3 size: 11 residues. CDR1 and CDR2 from the germline V gene are ENHRY and SYGVKD. V was clipped by 3 bases and J by 9 bases, with 6 bases between them. This chain's CDR3 is CAISDFGEQFF. CDR3 nucleotide sequence: TGTGCCATCAGTGACTTCGGTGAGCAGTTCTTC.

V gene TRBV28 combines with J gene TRBJ1-5, with a tentative D call TRBD1 (6 bases). This CDR3 comprises 15 residues. Germline V gene sequence: CDR1 MDHEN, CDR2 SYDVKM. V was trimmed by 4 bases and J by 2 bases, leaving 12 bases between them. The CDR3 nucleotides read TGTGCCAGCAGTTCAGGGGCCACTGGCAATCAGCCCCAGCATTTT. It is translated as CASSSGATGNQPQHF.